This entry is about one T cell receptor beta chain. Its antigen remains unknown. Repertoires were generated with immunoSEQ multiplex PCR, while TCRdb's copy carries only in-frame clones and drops some. The sample has 150,000 to 200,000 clones; approximately 91% are singletons. The sample originates from a study of T cell responses to AZD1222 COVID-19 vaccine. Background on the study: Second doses at about 4 or about 12 weeks were pooled.

The V and J ends lost 4 bases and 6 bases, in that order; junction bases with no gene match: 7. CDR3 length: 15 amino acids. In germline, CDR1 is SGDLS, CDR2 YYNGEE. Study results and caveats: The peak T cell response came first, and repertoires were sampled only after it. Clonal diversity may have been underestimated, and the donors were mostly white British, with more females than males. Close to half of spike-specific TCRs reportedly recognize unmutated variant regions.

The TCR was taken from an adult in good health. V is TRBV9 and J is TRBJ2-2, with 9 bases identical to TRBD1. The sample was peripheral blood, taken on day 0 of AZD1222 vaccination. CDR3 residues: CASSSGQGISGELFF. The CDR3 DNA is TGTGCCAGCAGCTCAGGACAGGGGATATCCGGGGAGCTGTTTTTT.